These 21 T cell receptor beta chains were sequenced from one sample in a study of T cells after yellow fever vaccination. TCRdb used MiXCR to reprocess the 5' RACE reads, holding one entry per CDR3 protein. In the table there are approximately 250,000 distinct CDR3 sequences, approximately 3.5% of which are singletons. Source: PBMCs, taken 15 days after the yellow fever booster vaccination. The receptors were sampled from a young man who received the YFV17D yellow fever vaccine.

This clonotype was counted at least ten times. The CDR3 bases are TGTGCCAGCAGTTTCTCACCAGAATATACGCAGTATTTT. It translates to CASSFSPEYTQYF. V and J are TRBV7-3 and TRBJ2-3, with unresolved D. The germline V gene encodes CDR1 SGHTA and CDR2 FQGTGA. Trimming pared 6 bases from V and 7 bases from J, leaving 14 bases between. The CDR3 length is 13 residues. Looking up the rest from reference TRBV7-3 and TRBJ2-3 gives the full variable domain: GAGVSQTPSNKVTEKGKYVELRCDPISGHTALYWYRQSLGQGPEFLIYFQGTGAADDSGLPNDRFFAVRPEGSVSTLKIQRTERGDSAVYLCASSFSPEYTQYFGPGTRLTVL.

This clonotype was observed at least ten times. The V gene is TRBV6-1, the J gene TRBJ2-7; 8 bases agree with TRBD1. V lost 4 bases, J lost 2 bases, and 10 bases stayed unmatched. This CDR3 comprises 16 residues. CDR1 is MNHNS and CDR2 is SASEGT in the germline V gene. CDR3 in DNA: TGTGCCAGCAGTGTCCGACTGACAGGGGATGCCTACGAGCAGTACTTC. Encoded protein: CASSVRLTGDAYEQYF.

Many counts were recorded for this clonotype. The chain combines TRBV12-3 or TRBV12-4 with TRBJ1-2, with a possible D match to TRBD1 (5 bases). The CDR3 loop spans 17 amino acids. Trimming pared 3 bases from V and 7 bases from J, leaving 24 bases between. This chain's CDR3 is CASSLGGVGGSMSGYTF. DNA for the CDR3: TGTGCCAGCAGTTTGGGTGGAGTCGGGGGTTCTATGTCTGGCTACACCTTC.

This clonotype has at least ten counts. The genes are TRBV7-9 and TRBJ2-7, with 13 bases aligning to TRBD2. The CDR3 sequence is 20 residues long. Germline loops: CDR1 SEHNR, CDR2 FQNEAQ (reference sequence). After removal of 5 bases from V and 0 bases from J, the junction contained 16 bases not matched to a gene. The CDR3 sequence: CASSGPKGLAGVPSSYEQYF. The DNA of the CDR3 is TGTGCCAGCAGCGGACCGAAAGGACTAGCGGGGGTCCCTAGCTCCTACGAGCAGTACTTC.

This clonotype was found many times. CDR3 nucleotides: TGTGCCAGCAGCTTAGCGCGTCCGAGCGAAAAACTGTTTTTT. Encoded protein: CASSLARPSEKLFF. The chain has TRBV7-2 and TRBJ1-4, with D unclear. CDR1 and CDR2 (germline): SGHTA, FQGNSA. V lost 0 bases and J lost 8, with 10 bases in between. The CDR3 is 14 residues long.

This clonotype was picked up a small number of times. This chain joins TRBV10-3 and TRBJ1-1; 7 nucleotides match TRBD1. This CDR3 is 12 amino acids long. CDR1 is ENHRY and CDR2 is SYGVKD in the germline V gene. V lost 1 base, J lost 8 bases, and 1 base stayed unmatched. In DNA form, the CDR3 reads TGTGCCATCAGTGAGTGGGGACAGGAAGCTTTCTTT. Translation: CAISEWGQEAFF.

The chain links TRBV10-3 to TRBJ1-5, with a weak D call TRBD1 (5 bases). Germline lookup yields CDR1 ENHRY and CDR2 SYGVKD. This CDR3 spans 13 amino acids. The V end was cut by 8 bases, the J end by 5 bases, with 13 bases between. This chain's CDR3 is CAIRERGDQPQHF. The DNA for the CDR3 is TGTGCCATCCGAGAGCGGGGGGATCAGCCCCAGCATTTT.

This clonotype was counted at least ten times. V and J are TRBV5-1 and TRBJ1-1, with D possibly being TRBD1 (6 bases). CDR1 and CDR2 from the germline V gene are SGHRS and YFSETQ. The CDR3 is 14 residues long. Trimming took off 5 bases at V and 0 bases at J, with 11 bases between the two ends. CDR3 residues: CASREDSMNTEAFF. The CDR3 bases are TGCGCCAGCAGGGAGGACAGCATGAACACTGAAGCTTTCTTT.

This clonotype appeared many times. V usage is TRBV5-1 and J usage is TRBJ2-1; 7 nucleotides agree with TRBD1. The trim removed 2 bases at V and 3 bases at J, leaving 5 bases unmatched. The CDR3 loop spans 15 amino acids. CDR1 SGHRS and CDR2 YFSETQ come from the germline V gene. DNA for the CDR3: TGCGCCAGCAGCTTCCAGGGGGAAGTCTACAATGAGCAGTTCTTC. Translated, it gives CASSFQGEVYNEQFF.

This clonotype was seen ten or more times. The chain recombines TRBV12-3 or TRBV12-4 with TRBJ2-3; tentatively, D is TRBD2 (5 bases). This CDR3 has 14 residues. Trimming removed 3 bases from V and 4 bases from J, with 11 bases in between. The CDR3: CASSFRGSPDTQYF. The DNA for the CDR3 is TGTGCCAGCAGTTTCCGGGGATCCCCAGATACGCAGTATTTT.

This clonotype was counted at least ten times. The J gene is TRBJ2-2, the V gene TRBV28; TRBD1 agrees at 7 bases. The trim removed 4 bases at V and 3 bases at J, leaving 8 bases unmatched. In germline, CDR1 is MDHEN, CDR2 SYDVKM. This CDR3 contains 16 residues. CDR3 DNA sequence: TGTGCCAGCAGTTGGGTCGGGACAGCCTACACCGGGGAGCTGTTTTTT. Protein: CASSWVGTAYTGELFF.

At least ten counts were recorded for this clonotype. The chain combines TRBV29-1 with TRBJ1-2; D is uncertain. The CDR3 is made up of 13 amino acids. Germline CDR1 reads SQVTM; CDR2 reads ANQGSEA. The V and J ends lost 5 bases and 0 bases respectively, with 10 bases between them. The CDR3 reads CSVWTTSNYGYTF. CDR3 bases: TGCAGCGTTTGGACGACGTCTAACTATGGCTACACCTTC. Using reference TRBV29-1 and TRBJ1-2 for the parts outside the CDR3, the full variable domain is SAVISQKPSRDICQRGTSLTIQCQVDSQVTMMFWYRQQPGQSLTLIATANQGSEATYESGFVIDKFPISRPNLTFSTLTVSNMSPEDSSIYLCSVWTTSNYGYTFGSGTRLTVV.

This clonotype has at least ten counts. The chain joins TRBV24-1 to TRBJ2-2; 7 nucleotides match TRBD1. This CDR3 comprises 14 residues. CDR1 is KGHDR, CDR2 SFDVKD, per germline. The ends lost 6 bases at V and 4 bases at J; junction bases unmatched: 4. The chain's CDR3 is CATSPQGFTGELFF. The CDR3 coding sequence is TGTGCCACCAGTCCACAGGGGTTCACCGGGGAGCTGTTTTTT.

This clonotype has ten or more counts. The CDR3 loop reads CASSYNGLNTEAFF. DNA of the CDR3: TGTGCCAGCAGTTACAACGGGCTGAACACTGAAGCTTTCTTT. V usage is TRBV6-5 and J usage is TRBJ1-1; no clear D gene. The germline gives CDR1 MNHEY, CDR2 SVGAGI. The CDR3 contains 14 residues. V was trimmed by 2 bases and J by 0 bases, leaving 7 bases between them.

There are a few counts of this clonotype. V and J are TRBV9 and TRBJ1-1, with a tentative D call TRBD1 (5 bases). This CDR3 has 13 amino acids. The germline CDR1 and CDR2 sequences are SGDLS and YYNGEE. V was shortened by 4 bases and J by 8 bases, with 15 bases between the two germline ends. This CDR3 reads CASSPEGTGEAFF. As DNA, the CDR3 is TGTGCCAGCAGCCCGGAGGGGACGGGGGAAGCTTTCTTT.

J is TRBJ2-5 and V is TRBV5-4; D could derive from TRBD1 or TRBD2 (6 bases each). With 4 bases removed from V and 7 bases from J, the gap between germline ends came to 20 bases. The CDR3 is made up of 15 amino acids. The germline V gene has CDR1 SGHNT and CDR2 YYREEE (reference sequence). The CDR3 here is CASSPNWGADGTQYF. The CDR3 DNA reads as TGTGCCAGCAGCCCAAACTGGGGGGCAGACGGGACCCAGTACTTC.

This clonotype occurred many times. V is TRBV7-9 and J is TRBJ1-1; D is perhaps TRBD1 (5 bases). Per germline, CDR1 SEHNR and CDR2 FQNEAQ (reference sequence). V was trimmed by 3 bases and J by 1 base, leaving 24 bases between them. The length of the CDR3 is 19 residues. The CDR3 DNA reads as TGTGCCAGCAGCTTGGGAAGGAGGGGACCGGAGGCCCCGAACACTGAAGCTTTCTTT. Amino acid sequence: CASSLGRRGPEAPNTEAFF.

This clonotype occurred many times. This sequence joins TRBV7-8 and TRBJ1-6; D is uncertain. With 1 base removed from V and 6 bases from J, the gap between germline ends came to 10 bases. Germline-derived CDR1 and CDR2 are SGHVS and FQNEAQ. The length of the CDR3 is 15 residues. CDR3 nucleotides: TGTGCCAGCAGCTTAGGTCTGGCGGGTAATTCACCCCTCCACTTT. Encoded protein: CASSLGLAGNSPLHF.

This clonotype was observed many times. The chain carries TRBV5-1 and TRBJ1-4, with D possibly being TRBD1 (5 bases). There are 14 residues in the CDR3. Trimming removed 4 bases from V and 5 bases from J, with 12 bases in between. Germline V gene sequence: CDR1 SGHRS, CDR2 YFSETQ. The CDR3 loop reads CASSGNGANEKLFF. CDR3 coding DNA: TGCGCCAGCAGCGGAAACGGGGCAAATGAAAAACTGTTTTTT. The variable domain in full, completed from reference TRBV5-1 and TRBJ1-4, reads KAGVTQTPRYLIKTRGQQVTLSCSPISGHRSVSWYQQTPGQGLQFLFEYFSETQRNKGNFPGRFSGRQFSNSRSEMNVSTLELGDSALYLCASSGNGANEKLFFGSGTQLSVL.

This clonotype has ten or more counts. CDR3 DNA sequence: TGTGCCAGCAGGACTAGCGGGGGGAATTCCTACAATGAGCAGTTCTTC. Its translation: CASRTSGGNSYNEQFF. The J gene is TRBJ2-1, the V gene TRBV7-2, with 13 bases fitting TRBD2. V was pared by 6 bases and J by 1 base, with 3 bases of the junction left unmatched. From germline, CDR1 is SGHTA and CDR2 FQGNSA. The CDR3 runs 16 residues.

The V and J genes are TRBV11-3 and TRBJ2-3, with D tentatively TRBD2 (5 bases). This CDR3 comprises 13 residues. Germline V gene sequence: CDR1 SGHNT, CDR2 YENEEA. The V gene lost 5 bases and the J gene lost 6 bases, with 12 bases spanning the gap. The chain's CDR3 is CASSPGLPDTQYF. The DNA for the CDR3 is TGTGCCAGCAGCCCAGGACTGCCTGATACGCAGTATTTT.